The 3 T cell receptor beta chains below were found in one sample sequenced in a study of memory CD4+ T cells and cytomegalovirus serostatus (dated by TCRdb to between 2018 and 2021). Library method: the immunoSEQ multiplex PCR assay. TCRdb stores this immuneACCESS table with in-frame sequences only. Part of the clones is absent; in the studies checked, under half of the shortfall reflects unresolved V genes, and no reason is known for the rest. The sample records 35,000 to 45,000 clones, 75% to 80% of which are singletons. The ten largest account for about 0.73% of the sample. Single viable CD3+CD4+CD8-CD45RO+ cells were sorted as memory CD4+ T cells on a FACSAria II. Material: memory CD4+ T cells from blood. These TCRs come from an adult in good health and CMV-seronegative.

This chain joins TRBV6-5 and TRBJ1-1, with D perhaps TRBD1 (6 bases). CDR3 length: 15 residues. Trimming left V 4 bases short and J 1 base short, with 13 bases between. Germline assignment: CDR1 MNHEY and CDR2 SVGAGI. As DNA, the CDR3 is TGTGCCAGCAGTTCTAGGGGACACCGGAACACTGAAGCTTTCTTT. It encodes CASSSRGHRNTEAFF.

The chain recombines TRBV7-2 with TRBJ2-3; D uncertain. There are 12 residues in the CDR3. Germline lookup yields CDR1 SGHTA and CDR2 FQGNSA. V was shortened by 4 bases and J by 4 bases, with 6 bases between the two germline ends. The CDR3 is CASSSRADTQYF. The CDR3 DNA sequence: TGTGCCAGCAGCTCGAGAGCAGATACGCAGTATTTT.

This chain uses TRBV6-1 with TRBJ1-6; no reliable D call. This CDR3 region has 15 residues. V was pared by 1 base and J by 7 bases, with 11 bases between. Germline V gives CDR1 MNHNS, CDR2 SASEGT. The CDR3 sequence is CASSEGPPRNSPLHF. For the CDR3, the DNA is TGTGCCAGCAGTGAAGGGCCACCTAGGAATTCACCCCTCCACTTT.